This T cell receptor beta chain was profiled in a study of cytomegalovirus exposure and HLA in healthy donors. This clone has more than one count but fewer than ten. What it binds is unknown. The study, taken as a whole, reports: One cluster of highly shared sequence variants probably arose as a sequencing artifact. For most TCR beta V segments, an earlier analysis put the productive rate at about 87% or about 30% of the time. The HLA-A and HLA-B alleles of most subjects were reportedly predicted accurately from TCR beta sequences.

PCR primers comprised 60 Vbeta and 13 Jbeta primers. In the original processing: Tens of millions of unique TCR beta chains, about 11 million of them shared, were counted by a later analysis. Libraries were prepared by immunoSEQ multiplex PCR; TCRdb keeps only in-frame clonotypes and omits some of them. That table furnishes V, J and clone size, whereas the DNA furnished D and trimming. The profile shows 100,000 to 150,000 clones, less than 80% of them singletons. Germline V gene data show CDR1 as LNHDA and CDR2 as SQIVND (reference sequence). There are 12 residues in the CDR3. With 5 bases removed from V and 7 bases from J, the gap between germline ends came to 11 bases.

The sample was PBMCs. The rearrangement uses TRBV19 and TRBJ1-2, with D perhaps matching TRBD1 (5 bases). The TCR sequence derives from a woman between 50 and 59 years old in good health and CMV-seronegative. The CDR3 DNA sequence: TGTGCCAGTAGTTCAACAGGTGGTGGCTACACCTTC. This codes for CASSSTGGGYTF.